Presented here are 12 T cell receptor beta chains from one specimen sequenced in a study of blood T cell repertoires in COVID-19. The data were produced by immunoSEQ multiplex PCR, yet TCRdb's version contains in-frame clones alone and is incomplete. Seen here are around 130,000 clones, over 65% observed once, and the top ten hold about 3.9%. Sequenced input: peripheral blood. The origin of the receptors is a man in his 60s with acute or convalescent COVID-19.

This clone was detected ten times or more. This chain uses TRBV30 with TRBJ2-6; a possible D gene is TRBD1 (5 bases). The germline V gene has CDR1 GTSNPN and CDR2 SVGIG (reference sequence). The CDR3 extends over 17 amino acids. V lost 1 base and J 0 bases, leaving 13 bases between the germline ends. Here the CDR3 reads CAWSAPGKDSGANVLTF. The CDR3 nucleotides read TGTGCCTGGAGTGCGCCAGGGAAGGACTCTGGGGCCAACGTCCTGACTTTC.

This chain joins TRBV5-1 and TRBJ2-3; 7 bases map to TRBD2. The germline gives CDR1 SGHRS, CDR2 YFSETQ. This CDR3 is 14 amino acids long. The trim removed 3 bases at V and 2 bases at J, leaving 3 bases unmatched. The DNA for the CDR3 is TGCGCCAGCAGCTCTAGCGGCCCCACAGATACGCAGTATTTT. Protein: CASSSSGPTDTQYF.

The rearrangement links TRBV28 to TRBJ1-2, with 10 positions matching TRBD1. The CDR3 has 15 residues. The V segment lost 5 bases and the J segment 4 bases; nucleotides outside the gene matches: 7. Germline V gene lookup returns CDR1 MDHEN and CDR2 SYDVKM. For the CDR3, the DNA is TGTGCCAGCAGTCCGGGGGACAGGGGAGCCTATGGCTACACCTTC. Its protein product is CASSPGDRGAYGYTF.

The V call is TRBV5-1, the J call TRBJ2-7, with TRBD2 as a possible D gene (6 bases). The germline V gene has CDR1 SGHRS and CDR2 YFSETQ. The CDR3 has 14 amino acids. V lost 0 bases and J lost 6, with 13 bases in between. CDR3 in amino acids: CASSLGGTWAEQYF. In DNA, the CDR3 is TGCGCCAGCAGCTTGGGAGGGACTTGGGCCGAGCAGTACTTC.

The rearrangement joins TRBV10-3 to TRBJ1-3; 8 nucleotides match TRBD1. The CDR3 spans 18 residues. The V and J ends lost 0 bases and 0 bases, in that order; junction bases with no gene match: 7. CDR1 is ENHRY and CDR2 is SYGVKD in the germline V gene. CDR3 residues: CAISESGQGAPSGNTIYF. The CDR3 nucleotides are TGTGCCATCAGTGAGTCTGGGCAGGGGGCTCCCTCTGGAAACACCATATATTTT.

The V and J genes are TRBV5-6 and TRBJ2-3; TRBD2 agrees at 13 bases. This CDR3 has 17 residues. The ends lost 4 bases at V and 4 bases at J; junction bases unmatched: 9. CDR1 and CDR2 from the germline V gene are SGHDT and YYEEEE. The CDR3 sequence: CASSNSTSGRAADTQYF. The DNA for the CDR3 is TGTGCCAGCAGCAATTCCACTAGCGGGAGGGCGGCAGATACGCAGTATTTT.

V and J are TRBV14 and TRBJ2-2; D might be TRBD2 (6 bases). This CDR3 spans 16 amino acids. Trimming took off 6 bases at V and 4 bases at J, with 18 bases between the two ends. In germline, CDR1 is SGHDN, CDR2 FVKESK. CDR3 coding DNA: TGTGCCAGCAGACTCTCGGGGGTTGGCAGCACCGGGGAGCTGTTTTTT. Translating it yields CASRLSGVGSTGELFF. The full variable domain, rest sourced from reference TRBV14 and TRBJ2-2, is EAGVTQFPSHSVIEKGQTVTLRCDPISGHDNLYWYRRVMGKEIKFLLHFVKESKQDESGMPNNRFLAERTGGTYSTLKVQPAELEDSGVYFCASRLSGVGSTGELFFGEGSRLTVL.

The rearrangement joins TRBV6-5 to TRBJ1-5; 7 positions match TRBD1. In germline, CDR1 is MNHEY, CDR2 SVGAGI. The CDR3 consists of 14 residues. The junction had 10 bases not matched to a gene; V was cut back by 5 bases and J by 9 bases. The CDR3 DNA is TGTGCCAGCAGTCCCTTCCGAGGGGGCGGGCCCCAGCATTTT. Its protein product is CASSPFRGGGPQHF.

The chain has TRBV5-1 and TRBJ1-1; 8 nucleotides align to TRBD1. The junction had 12 bases not matched to a gene; V was cut back by 4 bases and J by 7 bases. CDR3 length: 15 amino acids. Germline CDR1 reads SGHRS; CDR2 reads YFSETQ. CDR3 DNA sequence: TGCGCCAGCAGCCTTATCAGGGGGCCGGAGGTTGAAGCTTTCTTT. This translates into CASSLIRGPEVEAFF.

This clone has a single count. The CDR3 DNA sequence: TGCAGCGTTGAGTCTCAGGCTAGCGGCGAATCCTACGAGCAGTACTTC. This codes for CSVESQASGESYEQYF. The chain has TRBV29-1 and TRBJ2-7; 7 positions agree with TRBD2. The CDR3 loop spans 16 amino acids. CDR1 is SQVTM and CDR2 is ANQGSEA in the germline V gene. V lost 3 bases and J lost 1; bases outside the gene matches: 12.

The rearrangement joins TRBV3-1 (or the pseudogene TRBV3-2) to TRBJ2-7, with TRBD1 matching over 8 bases. The length of the CDR3 is 13 residues. Unmatched junction bases numbered 2, after V lost 4 bases and J lost 3 bases. Germline loops: CDR1 LGHDT, CDR2 YNNKEL (reference sequence). The CDR3 here is CASSLGQGYEQYF. Here the CDR3 DNA reads TGTGCCAGCAGCCTTGGACAGGGCTACGAGCAGTACTTC.

This rearrangement joins TRBV19 to TRBJ2-3; 9 nucleotides line up with TRBD2. Germline V lookup: CDR1 LNHDA, CDR2 SQIVND (reference sequence). V shed 7 bases and J 4 bases; nucleotides not matched to a gene: 6. The CDR3 is 14 residues long. CDR3 bases: TGTGCCAGTAACTTAGCGGGAGTGGCAGATACGCAGTATTTT. Translation gives CASNLAGVADTQYF.